This T cell receptor (beta chain) came from a study of early T cells in non-severe SARS-CoV-2 infection. Study-level background: Unsorted whole-blood RNA was sequenced in bulk, leaving chains unpaired. Study outcomes and limitations: Lookups in VDJdb leaned toward anti-spike CD8 responses and missed private and CD4 specificities.

Tagging with unique molecular identifiers was applied to individual cDNA molecules. MiXCR, run by TCRdb on the 5' RACE reads, gives a single entry per CDR3 protein. The sample has about 36,000 distinct CDR3 sequences; less than 6.5% are singletons. The CDR3 covers 15 residues. Germline assignment: CDR1 SGHTA and CDR2 FQGTGA. J lost 5 bases, V lost 2 bases, and 4 bases had no gene match. This clonotype has ten or more counts. What it recognizes is unknown. Input material: whole blood. V gene TRBV7-3 combines with J gene TRBJ2-2; 8 nucleotides align to TRBD2. This receptor was taken from an adult who was a healthcare worker with PCR-confirmed SARS-CoV-2 infection or an uninfected control (not recorded which). CDR3 DNA sequence: TGTGCCAGCAGCTTAGGACTAGCCGGGACCGGGGAGCTGTTTTTT. It translates to CASSLGLAGTGELFF.